The clone carrying this T cell receptor beta chain was seen repeatedly, ten times or more. Its specificity is unknown. The CDR3 sequence is 15 residues long. The germline gives CDR1 SNHLY, CDR2 FYNNEI. The ends were cut back, 6 bases at V and 9 bases at J, with 21 bases in the middle. The sample belongs to a study of early T cells in non-severe SARS-CoV-2 infection. Study as a whole: Unpaired chains resulted from sequencing bulk RNA of unsorted whole blood. Study results and caveats: VDJdb-based matching was biased toward anti-spike CD8 responses and missed private and CD4 specificities.

Attachment of unique molecular identifiers to individual cDNA molecules was performed. TCRdb ran MiXCR on the 5' RACE reads and lists one entry per CDR3 protein. The sample consists of around 25,000 distinct CDR3 sequences, over 3.5% of them appearing once. The clonotype comes from an adult who was a healthcare worker with PCR-confirmed SARS-CoV-2 infection or an uninfected control (not recorded which). Material for sequencing was whole blood. V is TRBV2 and J is TRBJ2-4, with D tentatively TRBD1 or TRBD2 (6 bases each). The CDR3 DNA follows: TGTGCCAGCAGAGCCTCTCCTTTAGGGGGAGGCATTCAGTACTTC. Translation gives CASRASPLGGGIQYF. The full variable domain, in which reference TRBV2 and TRBJ2-4 provide the parts outside the CDR3, is EPEVTQTPSHQVTQMGQEVILRCVPISNHLYFYWYRQILGQKVEFLVSFYNNEISEKSEIFDDQFSVERPDGSNFTLKIRSTKLEDSAMYFCASRASPLGGGIQYFGAGTRLSVL.